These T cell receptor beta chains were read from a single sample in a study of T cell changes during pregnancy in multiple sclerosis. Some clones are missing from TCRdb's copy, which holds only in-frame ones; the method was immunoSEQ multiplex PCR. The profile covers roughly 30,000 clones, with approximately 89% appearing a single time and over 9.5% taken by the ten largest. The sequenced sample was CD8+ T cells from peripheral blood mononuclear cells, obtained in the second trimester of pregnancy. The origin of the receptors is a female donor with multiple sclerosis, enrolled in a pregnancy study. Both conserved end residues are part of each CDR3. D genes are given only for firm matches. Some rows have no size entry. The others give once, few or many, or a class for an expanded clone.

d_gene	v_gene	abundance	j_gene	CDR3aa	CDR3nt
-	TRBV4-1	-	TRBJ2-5	CASSLRGGETQYF	TGCGCCAGCAGCCTTAGAGGTGGCGAGACCCAGTACTTC
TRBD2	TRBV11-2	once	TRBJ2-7	CASSSSPSGHPSYEQYF	TGTGCCAGCAGCTCTAGTCCTAGCGGGCACCCTTCCTACGAGCAGTACTTC
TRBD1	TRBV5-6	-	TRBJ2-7	CASSAMGTASYEQYF	TGTGCCAGCAGCGCGATGGGGACAGCCTCCTACGAGCAGTACTTC
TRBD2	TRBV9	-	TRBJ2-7	CASSPSPTSGYEQYF	TGTGCCAGCAGCCCTAGCCCGACTAGCGGGTACGAGCAGTACTTC
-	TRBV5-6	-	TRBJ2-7	CASSSGNREQYF	TGTGCCAGCAGCTCGGGGAATCGCGAGCAGTACTTC
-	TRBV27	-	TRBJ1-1	CASWANTEAFF	TGTGCCAGCTGGGCGAACACTGAAGCTTTCTTT
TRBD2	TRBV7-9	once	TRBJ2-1	CASSLESSGSNEQFF	TGTGCCAGCAGCTTAGAATCTAGCGGGAGTAATGAGCAGTTCTTC
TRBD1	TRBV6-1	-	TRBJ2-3	CASSEDRGPVDTQYF	TGTGCCAGCAGCGAGGACAGGGGCCCCGTAGATACGCAGTATTTT
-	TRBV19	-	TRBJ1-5	CASSISTGYQPQHF	TGTGCCAGTAGTATCTCCACAGGATATCAGCCCCAGCATTTT
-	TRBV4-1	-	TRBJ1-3	CASSPWRPPLISGNTIYF	TGCGCCAGCAGCCCTTGGCGGCCGCCGCTTATCTCTGGAAACACCATATATTTT
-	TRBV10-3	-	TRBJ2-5	CAISESVQAETQYF	TGTGCCATCAGTGAGTCTGTCCAGGCGGAGACCCAGTACTTC
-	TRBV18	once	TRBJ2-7	CASSPLAGVPHEQYF	TGTGCCAGCTCACCACTTGCAGGGGTTCCCCACGAGCAGTACTTC
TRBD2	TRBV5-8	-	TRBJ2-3	CASSSVAGGADTQYF	TGTGCCAGCAGCTCGGTAGCGGGAGGGGCAGATACGCAGTATTTT
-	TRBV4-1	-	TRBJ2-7	CASSQAWGHEQYF	TGCGCCAGCAGCCAAGCCTGGGGGCACGAGCAGTACTTC
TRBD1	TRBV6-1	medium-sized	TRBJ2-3	CASSGGTGTPDTQYF	TGTGCCAGCAGTGGAGGGACAGGGACCCCAGATACGCAGTATTTT
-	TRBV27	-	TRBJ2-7	CASSAQGYEQYF	TGTGCCAGCAGCGCTCAGGGCTACGAGCAGTACTTC
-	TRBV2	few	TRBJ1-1	CASSEAYGLLDTEAFF	TGTGCCAGCAGTGAAGCGTACGGACTCTTAGACACTGAAGCTTTCTTT
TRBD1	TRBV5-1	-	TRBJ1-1	CASGPGGNTEAFF	TGCGCCAGCGGCCCAGGGGGGAACACTGAAGCTTTCTTT
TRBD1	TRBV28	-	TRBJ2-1	CASSREGQGIYNEQFF	TGTGCCAGCAGCCGAGAGGGACAGGGGATCTACAATGAGCAGTTCTTC
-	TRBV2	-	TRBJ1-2	CASFDRLHGYTF	TGTGCCAGCTTCGACAGGCTTCATGGCTACACCTTC
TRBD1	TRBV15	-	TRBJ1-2	CATSRGDSPNYGYTF	TGTGCCACCAGCAGAGGGGACAGTCCCAATTATGGCTACACCTTC
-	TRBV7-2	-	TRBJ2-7	CASNPHGTDGYEQYF	TGTGCCAGCAACCCGCACGGGACTGACGGCTACGAGCAGTACTTC
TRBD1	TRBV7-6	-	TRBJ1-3	CASSPSGGAGNTIYF	TGTGCCAGCAGCCCCTCAGGGGGAGCTGGAAACACCATATATTTT
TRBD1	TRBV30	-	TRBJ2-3	CAWEPHPGTGGMLLTDTQYF	TGTGCCTGGGAACCCCACCCCGGGACAGGGGGCATGTTACTCACAGATACGCAGTATTTT
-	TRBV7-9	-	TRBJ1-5	CASSRGGYSNQPQHF	TGTGCCAGCAGCCGGGGGGGCTATAGCAATCAGCCCCAGCATTTT
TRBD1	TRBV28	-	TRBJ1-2	CASSSTGNYGYTF	TGTGCCAGCAGTTCGACAGGGAACTATGGCTACACCTTC